This record looks at one T cell receptor beta chain sequence and its context. Mismatch with germline at one junction end may stem from a read error. The data originate from a study of early T cells in non-severe SARS-CoV-2 infection. Germline CDR1 and CDR2: SGHNT and YENEEA. This CDR3 spans 13 amino acids. In the library, individual cDNA molecules carried attached unique molecular identifiers. TCRdb processed the 5' RACE reads anew with MiXCR; each CDR3 protein has one entry. Of under 85,000 distinct CDR3 sequences in the sample, 11% were seen once. Sample: whole blood, taken at baseline. The V and J genes are TRBV11-3 and TRBJ1-6; D not certain. This receptor was taken from an adult who was a healthcare worker with PCR-confirmed SARS-CoV-2 infection or an uninfected control (not recorded which). The CDR3 reads CVSGTAPNSPLHF. In DNA, the CDR3 is TGTGTCAGCGGTACCGCCCCAAATTCACCCCTCCACTTT.